These T cell receptor beta chains were read from a single sample in a study of cytomegalovirus exposure and HLA in healthy donors. The data were produced by immunoSEQ multiplex PCR, yet TCRdb's version contains in-frame clones alone and is incomplete. The sample has 90,000 to 120,000 clones; approximately 85% are singletons. Sequencing used PBMCs. The receptors come from a young woman in good health and CMV-seronegative. The CDR3 runs from the conserved cysteine through the conserved F or W. The D gene is left open where the match is weak. Clone size is stated in some rows and not others, as once, few, many or a class when expanded.

clone_size j_call v_call d_call cdr3_nt cdr3_aa
once TRBJ2-3 TRBV5-6 TRBD2 TGTGCCAGCAGCTTGGTGTTGGTGGCGGGGGGGCCGTTGGATACGCAGTATTTT CASSLVLVAGGPLDTQYF
- TRBJ1-1 TRBV19 TRBD1 TGTGCCAGTAAAGGACAGGGGCGGCCTGAAGCTTTCTTT CASKGQGRPEAFF
- TRBJ2-7 TRBV7-8 - TGTGCCAGCAGCGTATTAGGGCGGGCTGGAGCCTACGAGCAGTACTTC CASSVLGRAGAYEQYF
- TRBJ2-3 TRBV6-4 TRBD2 TGTGCCAGCAGTGATTCGGGGGGTCCCACAGATACGCAGTATTTT CASSDSGGPTDTQYF
- TRBJ1-6 TRBV19 TRBD1 TGTGCCAGTAGTGACAGGGGGCGAGATTCACCCCTCCACTTT CASSDRGRDSPLHF
- TRBJ2-7 TRBV7-9 - TGTGCCAGCAGCTCCATTAGCTACGAGCAGTACTTC CASSSISYEQYF
many TRBJ1-1 TRBV4-1 - TGCGCCAGCAGCCGTAGACAGACGAACACTGAAGCTTTCTTT CASSRRQTNTEAFF
- TRBJ1-5 TRBV5-6 TRBD1 TGTGCCAGCAGCTTCCGGCAGGGGGCAAAGCCCCAGCATTTT CASSFRQGAKPQHF
- TRBJ2-2 TRBV27 TRBD2 TGTGCCAGCAGCGGACTAGCGGGGGCTAGCACGAACACCGGGGAGCTGTTTTTT CASSGLAGASTNTGELFF
- TRBJ1-5 TRBV19 TRBD1 TGTGCCAGTAGTTGGACAGGGTCACAGCCCCAGCATTTT CASSWTGSQPQHF
- TRBJ1-1 TRBV7-9 - TGTGCCAGCAGCTTAGTGACAGGTAGCATGAACACTGAAGCTTTCTTT CASSLVTGSMNTEAFF
- TRBJ1-3 TRBV19 - TGTGCCAGTAGTATAGGGAGCGGCTCTGGAAACACCATATATTTT CASSIGSGSGNTIYF
- TRBJ1-4 TRBV9 - TGTGCCAGCAGCGTGGGGGGAGCGACTAATGAAAAACTGTTTTTT CASSVGGATNEKLFF
- TRBJ1-1 TRBV27 TRBD1 TGTGCCAGCAGTCCGGCCGGGCAGGGGGCCCAAAAAGCTTTCTTT CASSPAGQGAQKAFF
once TRBJ2-2 TRBV7-9 - TGTGCCAGCAGCCTACCATCCGGGGAGCTGTTTTTT CASSLPSGELFF
- TRBJ2-1 TRBV6-4 - TGTGCCAGCAGTGACACCGATAGCTCCTACAATGAGCAGTTCTTC CASSDTDSSYNEQFF
- TRBJ2-7 TRBV5-5 TRBD2 TGTGCCAGCAGCTTGTCTAGCGGCTACGAGCAGTACTTC CASSLSSGYEQYF
- TRBJ2-7 TRBV9 - TGTGCCAGCAGCGCACACCCCCTCGGGAGCTACGAGCAGTACTTC CASSAHPLGSYEQYF
- TRBJ2-5 TRBV9 TRBD2 TGTGCCAGCAGCGTAGGACTAGCGGGGGGAGAGACCCAGTACTTC CASSVGLAGGETQYF
few TRBJ1-2 TRBV6-5 TRBD1 TGTGCCAGCAGTTACTCACGGCAGGGGGCCAATGGCTACACCTTC CASSYSRQGANGYTF
- TRBJ1-5 TRBV2 TRBD1 TGTGCCAGCAGGGGGACAGATAGCAATCAGCCCCAGCATTTT CASRGTDSNQPQHF
- TRBJ2-3 TRBV18 - TGTGCCAGCTCCCTCCCGGGACACCCCCCAGATACGCAGTATTTT CASSLPGHPPDTQYF